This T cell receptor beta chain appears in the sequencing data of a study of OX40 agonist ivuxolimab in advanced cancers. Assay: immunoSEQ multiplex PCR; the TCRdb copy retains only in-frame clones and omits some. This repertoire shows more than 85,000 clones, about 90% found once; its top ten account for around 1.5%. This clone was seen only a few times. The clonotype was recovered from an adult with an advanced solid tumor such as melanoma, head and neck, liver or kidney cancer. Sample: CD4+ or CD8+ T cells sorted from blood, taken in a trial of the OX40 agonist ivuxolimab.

The CDR3 sequence: CASRGTTINTEAFF. The CDR3 DNA sequence: TGTGCCAGCAGAGGAACAACCATTAACACTGAAGCTTTCTTT. This sequence joins TRBV5-4 and TRBJ1-1; D gene uncertain. The CDR3 has 14 residues. Trimming removed 5 bases from V and 2 bases from J, with 13 bases in between. Per germline, CDR1 SGHNT and CDR2 YYREEE (reference sequence).